This is a list of T cell receptor beta chains from one sample in a study of blood T cell repertoires in COVID-19. Method: immunoSEQ multiplex PCR; TCRdb's copy keeps in-frame clones and lacks some. The data show approximately 290,000 clones, with roughly 80% seen just once and around 16% held by the top ten. Sequenced input: peripheral blood. These receptors all come from a person aged 70 to 85 with COVID-19, enrolled during active disease. CDR3s include the opening cysteine and the closing phenylalanine or tryptophan. The order of the fields is V gene, J gene, D gene, clone size, CDR3 DNA, CDR3 protein. D genes are given only for firm matches. Clone size is given for some rows only: seen once, a few or many times, or a class if the clone is expanded.

TRBV5-4	TRBJ1-2	-	-	TGTGCCAGCAGCTTGGAACAGAAAAACTATGGCTACACCTTC	CASSLEQKNYGYTF
TRBV5-4	TRBJ1-2	-	-	TGTGCCAGCAGCTCATGGACAGTCGTGGGGGGCTACACCTTC	CASSSWTVVGGYTF
TRBV7-2	TRBJ1-1	-	once	TGTGCCAGCAGCTTAACTGAGGGCACTGAAGCTTTCTTT	CASSLTEGTEAFF
TRBV29-1	TRBJ1-5	TRBD1	-	TGCAGCGCAGGACAGGGGAGCAATCAGCCCCAGCATTTT	CSAGQGSNQPQHF
TRBV24-1	TRBJ2-5	-	-	TGTGCCACCAGTGATTTATTAGGCGGTGATAGGGAGACCCAGTACTTC	CATSDLLGGDRETQYF
TRBV3-1/TRBV3-2	TRBJ1-1	-	-	TGTGCCAGCAGCCCACAGGTAGGGGGAACTGAAGCTTTCTTT	CASSPQVGGTEAFF
TRBV15	TRBJ1-4	TRBD1	once	TGTGCCACCACGACAGGGGAAGCAACTAATGAAAAACTGTTTTTT	CATTTGEATNEKLFF
TRBV7-2	TRBJ2-1	-	-	TGTGCCAGCAGCTTAGAGGGGCGGGGATACAATGAGCAGTTCTTC	CASSLEGRGYNEQFF
TRBV9	TRBJ1-1	-	-	TGTGCCAGCAGCGAGGTAGGGGCCGGGAACACTGAAGCTTTCTTT	CASSEVGAGNTEAFF
TRBV6-6	TRBJ1-1	-	once	TGTGCCAGCAGTCCCCCGGGGGGGCTAAGACGCATGAACACTGAAGCTTTCTTT	CASSPPGGLRRMNTEAFF
TRBV29-1	TRBJ2-2	TRBD2	-	TGCAGCGGAAGTGGGCTAGCGGGGGGAATTAACACCGGGGAGCTGTTTTTT	CSGSGLAGGINTGELFF
TRBV28	TRBJ1-2	-	-	TGTGCCAGCAGCTTGATAGGGGGCTATGGCTACACCTTC	CASSLIGGYGYTF
TRBV28	TRBJ1-6	TRBD1	-	TGTGCCAGCAGTATAGCCGGGACAGCTAATTCACCCCTCCACTTT	CASSIAGTANSPLHF
TRBV5-8	TRBJ2-2	TRBD2	-	TGTGCCAGCAGCACCGGACTAGCGGGCGGGGAGCTGTTTTTT	CASSTGLAGGELFF
TRBV7-8	TRBJ2-7	-	-	TGTGCCAGCAGCGAACCCAGGAACGAGCAGTACTTC	CASSEPRNEQYF
TRBV7-2	TRBJ2-1	-	-	TGTGCCAGCAGCCCAACACCTTACAATGAGCAGTTCTTC	CASSPTPYNEQFF
TRBV2	TRBJ1-4	-	-	TGTGCCAGCAGTGAATGGGCAGGGCGGCTGAATGAAAAACTGTTTTTT	CASSEWAGRLNEKLFF
TRBV7-8	TRBJ2-5	TRBD2	-	TGTGCCAGCGGTAGCGGGGGGGCAGAGACCCAGTACTTC	CASGSGGAETQYF
TRBV9	TRBJ2-2	TRBD1	once	TGTGCCAGCAGCACTCCGGGACAGGGGATCAACACCGGGGAGCTGTTTTTT	CASSTPGQGINTGELFF
TRBV7-9	TRBJ2-4	-	-	TGTGCCAGCAGCACAGTCCAGGGAAACATTCAGTACTTC	CASSTVQGNIQYF
TRBV28	TRBJ1-2	TRBD1	-	TGTGCCAGCAGTTTACCGGGACAGGGTGAGGTCTACACCTTC	CASSLPGQGEVYTF
TRBV6-6	TRBJ1-2	-	-	TGTGCCAGCAGTCCATGGGGAGGGGACTATGGCTACACCTTC	CASSPWGGDYGYTF
TRBV7-6	TRBJ2-3	TRBD1	-	TGTGCCAGCAGCTTAAAGGGGGGACAGGGGGCAGATACGCAGTATTTT	CASSLKGGQGADTQYF
TRBV29-1	TRBJ1-4	-	-	TGCAGCGTTTATGGACAAGAGGAAAAACTGTTTTTT	CSVYGQEEKLFF
TRBV15	TRBJ2-1	TRBD2	-	TGTGCCACCAGCAGACAGTCGGGCGGACGGACTAGTAAGGTGGGCAATGAGCAGTTCTTC	CATSRQSGGRTSKVGNEQFF
TRBV6-6	TRBJ1-2	TRBD1	once	TGTGCCAGCAGTGTCCGGACAGGGGACGGCTACACCTTC	CASSVRTGDGYTF
TRBV15	TRBJ2-3	-	-	TGTGCCACCAGCAGGGGGGACACCAACACAGATACGCAGTATTTT	CATSRGDTNTDTQYF
TRBV7-2	TRBJ2-1	TRBD2	-	TGTGCCAGCAGCACGACTAGCGGGAGTTACAATGAGCAGTTCTTC	CASSTTSGSYNEQFF
TRBV7-9	TRBJ2-3	-	once	TGTGCCAGCAGCCGGAGTACGTATACGCAGTATTTT	CASSRSTYTQYF
TRBV10-3	TRBJ1-2	-	-	TGTGCCATCACTACAGGCCATGGCTACACCTTC	CAITTGHGYTF
TRBV5-6	TRBJ1-6	-	-	TGTGCCAGCAGCAACGGAGGGGTGGATAATTCACCCCTCCACTTT	CASSNGGVDNSPLHF
TRBV28	TRBJ2-7	-	-	TGTGCCAGCAGTTTCCAGGGGGAGCAGTACTTC	CASSFQGEQYF